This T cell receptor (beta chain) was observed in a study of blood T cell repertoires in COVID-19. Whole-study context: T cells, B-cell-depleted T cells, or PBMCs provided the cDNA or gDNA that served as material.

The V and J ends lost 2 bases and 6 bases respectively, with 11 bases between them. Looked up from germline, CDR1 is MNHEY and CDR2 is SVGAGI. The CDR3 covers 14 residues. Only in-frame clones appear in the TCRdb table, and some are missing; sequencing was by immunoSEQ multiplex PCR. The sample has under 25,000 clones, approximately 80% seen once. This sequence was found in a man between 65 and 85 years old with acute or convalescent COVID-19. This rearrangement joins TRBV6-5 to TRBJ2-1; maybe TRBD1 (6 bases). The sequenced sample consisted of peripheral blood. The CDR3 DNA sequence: TGTGCCAGCAGTTACGGGGGCCGCGTCAATGAGCAGTTCTTC. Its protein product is CASSYGGRVNEQFF.